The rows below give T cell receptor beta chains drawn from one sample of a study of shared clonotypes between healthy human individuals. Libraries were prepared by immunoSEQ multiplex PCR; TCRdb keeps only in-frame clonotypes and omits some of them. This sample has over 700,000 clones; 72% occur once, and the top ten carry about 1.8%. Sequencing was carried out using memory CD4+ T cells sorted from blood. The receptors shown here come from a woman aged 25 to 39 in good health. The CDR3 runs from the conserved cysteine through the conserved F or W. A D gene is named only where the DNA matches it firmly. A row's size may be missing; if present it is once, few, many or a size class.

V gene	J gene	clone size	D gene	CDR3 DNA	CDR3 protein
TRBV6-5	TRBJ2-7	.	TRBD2	TGTGCCAGCAATGGGCGGGGGAGGACGCTCGAGCAGTACTTC	CASNGRGRTLEQYF
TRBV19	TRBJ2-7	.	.	TGTGCCAGTTCCGTTCTACAGGGCCACGAGCAGTACTTC	CASSVLQGHEQYF
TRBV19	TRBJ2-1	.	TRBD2	TGTGCCAGTAGTATAGATTGGACTAGCGGAACATACAATGAGCAGTTCTTC	CASSIDWTSGTYNEQFF
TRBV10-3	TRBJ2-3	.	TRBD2	TGTGCCATCAGGCTAGCGGGAGCCGTCGCAGATACGCAGTATTTT	CAIRLAGAVADTQYF
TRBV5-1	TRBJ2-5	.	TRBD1	TGCGCCAGCAGCCCCGGACAGGTCCAAGAGACCCAGTACTTC	CASSPGQVQETQYF
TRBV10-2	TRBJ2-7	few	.	TGCGCCAGCAGGGGGGGGGACAGAATCGGCGAGCAGTACTTC	CASRGGDRIGEQYF
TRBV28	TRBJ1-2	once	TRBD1	TGTGCCAGCAGCCTAGGACAGGGGTTAGGTCGTTTGGGCTACACCTTC	CASSLGQGLGRLGYTF
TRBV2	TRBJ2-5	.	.	TGTGCCAGCGGCGCCGAGAACCAAGAGACCCAGTACTTC	CASGAENQETQYF
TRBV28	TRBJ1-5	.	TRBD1	TGTGCCAGCACCCCACAGGGGGTTAGCAATCAGCCCCAGCATTTT	CASTPQGVSNQPQHF
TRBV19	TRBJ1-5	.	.	TGTGCCAGTAGTACCGTCAGCAATCAGCCCCAGCATTTT	CASSTVSNQPQHF
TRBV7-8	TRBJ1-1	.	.	TGTGCCAGCAGCTTATTGGGGGAGGCAGCTGAAGCTTTCTTT	CASSLLGEAAEAFF
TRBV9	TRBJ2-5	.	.	TGTGCCAGCAGCCCGACCGGGAGTATTTTCCAAGAGACCCAGTACTTC	CASSPTGSIFQETQYF
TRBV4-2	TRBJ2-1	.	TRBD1	TGTGCCAGCAGCCAAGGACAGGGGGCGGTCAATGAGCAGTTCTTC	CASSQGQGAVNEQFF
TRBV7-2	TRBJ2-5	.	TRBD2	TGTGCCAGCAGCTTATCCGGACTAGCGGGTGAGACCCAGTACTTC	CASSLSGLAGETQYF
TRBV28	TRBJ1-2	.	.	TGTGCCAGCAGTTCTCCCCCCCGGGGGCGTGGCTACACCTTC	CASSSPPRGRGYTF
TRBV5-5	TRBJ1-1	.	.	TGTGCCAGCAGCCAATATCGACAGAACACTGAAGCTTTCTTT	CASSQYRQNTEAFF
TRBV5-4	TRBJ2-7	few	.	TGTGCCAGCAGCTTGTCAGGGGATTCCTACGAGCAGTACTTC	CASSLSGDSYEQYF
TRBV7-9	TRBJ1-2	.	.	TGTGCCAGCAGCCTAACCAGGGACGATGGCTACACCTTC	CASSLTRDDGYTF
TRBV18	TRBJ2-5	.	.	TGTGCCAGCTCACCGAATACAGGGTCGCAAGAGACCCAGTACTTC	CASSPNTGSQETQYF
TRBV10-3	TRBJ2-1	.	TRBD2	TGTGCCATCAGTGATAGCGGGAGGACCTACAATGAGCAGTTCTTC	CAISDSGRTYNEQFF
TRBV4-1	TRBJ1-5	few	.	TGCGCCAGCAGCCAACATCCGACAGCGAGGAATCAGCCCCAGCATTTT	CASSQHPTARNQPQHF
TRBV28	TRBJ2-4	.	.	TGTGCCAGCAGCCCTATAAGGACACGTTATCAGCTCGGCATTCAGTACTTC	CASSPIRTRYQLGIQYF
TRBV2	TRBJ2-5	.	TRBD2	TGTGCCAGCAACCTACTAGCGGGAGGCCCCCAGGCCCAGTACTTC	CASNLLAGGPQAQYF
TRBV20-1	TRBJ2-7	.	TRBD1	TGCAGTGCTCGGACAGGGTACGAGCAGTACTTC	CSARTGYEQYF
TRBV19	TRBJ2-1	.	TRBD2	TGTGCCAGTAGTGCCGGACTAGCGGAGACGGGTGAGCAGTTCTTC	CASSAGLAETGEQFF
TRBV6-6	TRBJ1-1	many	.	TGTGCCAGCAGTTACTCGAATAGCCACACTGAAGCTTTCTTT	CASSYSNSHTEAFF
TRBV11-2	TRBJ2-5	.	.	TGTGCCAGCAGCTTTCTCAGTGGGGCGAGGAGTCAAGAGACCCAGTACTTC	CASSFLSGARSQETQYF
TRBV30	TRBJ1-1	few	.	TGTGCCGGGCAGGGAGGGAGAAACACTGAAGCTTTCTTT	CAGQGGRNTEAFF
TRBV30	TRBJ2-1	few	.	TGTGCCCGAACACTAGCAACGGGCAATGAGCAGTTCTTC	CARTLATGNEQFF
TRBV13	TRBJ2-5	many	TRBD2	TGTGCCAGCAGCTTAGGAGGGAGGGCCGCAGAGACCCAGTACTTC	CASSLGGRAAETQYF
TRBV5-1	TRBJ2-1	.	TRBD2	TGCGCCAGCAGCCCCGGGACTAGTCTGTTCTTC	CASSPGTSLFF
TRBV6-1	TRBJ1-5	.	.	TGTGCCAGCTCGGACGGGACTTTCAATCAGCCCCAGCATTTT	CASSDGTFNQPQHF
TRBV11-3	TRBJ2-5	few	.	TGTGCCAGCAGCCCTGGGGACCAAGAGACCCAGTACTTC	CASSPGDQETQYF
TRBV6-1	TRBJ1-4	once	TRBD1	TGTGCCAGCAGGAAAGACAGGGCAACTAATGAAAAACTGTTTTTT	CASRKDRATNEKLFF
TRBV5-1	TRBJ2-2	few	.	TGCGCCAGCCATGAAGCGAACGGGGAGCTGTTTTTT	CASHEANGELFF
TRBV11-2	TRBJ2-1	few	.	TGTGCCAGCAGTTCCGGGACTCCGAGCCGGCATGAGCAGTTCTTC	CASSSGTPSRHEQFF
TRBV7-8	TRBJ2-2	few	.	TGTGCCAGCAGCTTGGGGCCCCAGGGGATCACCGGGGAGCTGTTTTTT	CASSLGPQGITGELFF
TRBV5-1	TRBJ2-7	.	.	TGCGCCAGCAGCTATGCCAGGGGTGCCTACGAGCAGTACTTC	CASSYARGAYEQYF
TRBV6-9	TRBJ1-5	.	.	TGTGCCAGCAGTCCTCGGAGGGGCCTCAATCAGCCCCAGCATTTT	CASSPRRGLNQPQHF
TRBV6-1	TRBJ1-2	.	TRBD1	TGTGCCAGCAGTGTCCGGACAGGGAGGAACGATGGCTACACCTTC	CASSVRTGRNDGYTF
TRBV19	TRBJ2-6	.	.	TGTGCCAGTAGTATAATGCCCTCTGGGGCCAACGTCCTGACTTTC	CASSIMPSGANVLTF
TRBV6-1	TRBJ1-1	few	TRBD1	TGTGCCAGCACGAGGGACAGCTGGAACACTGAAGCTTTCTTT	CASTRDSWNTEAFF
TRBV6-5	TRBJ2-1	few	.	TGTGCCAGCAGTTGGGACTTAACGGGAGCGAGGAATGAGCAGTTCTTC	CASSWDLTGARNEQFF
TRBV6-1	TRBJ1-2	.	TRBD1	TGTGCCAGCAGTGAAGACAGGGGAAAGGGCTACACCTTC	CASSEDRGKGYTF
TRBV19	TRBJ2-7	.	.	TGTGCCAGTAGTCGGGGGCAGGGAGGCCACGAGCAGTACTTC	CASSRGQGGHEQYF
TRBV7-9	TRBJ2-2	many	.	TGTGCCAGCAGCTTATCTGGGTACACCGGGGAGCTGTTTTTT	CASSLSGYTGELFF
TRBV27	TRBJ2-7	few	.	TGTGCCAGCAGTTCCCCTCGTCGACGGGGGGAGCAGTACTTC	CASSSPRRRGEQYF
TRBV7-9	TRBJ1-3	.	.	TGTGCCAGCAGCTTAGTGGCAGCCGGAAACACCATATATTTT	CASSLVAAGNTIYF
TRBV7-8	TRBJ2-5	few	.	TGTGCCAGCAGCTTAACCCGACAAGAGACCCAGTACTTC	CASSLTRQETQYF
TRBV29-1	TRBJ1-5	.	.	TGCAGCGTTGGGGGCGATGCTTTGGGTCAGCCCCAGCATTTT	CSVGGDALGQPQHF
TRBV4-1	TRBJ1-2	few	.	TGCGCCAGCAGCCAAGATCGAATCCACTATGGCTACACCTTC	CASSQDRIHYGYTF
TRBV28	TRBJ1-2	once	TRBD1	TGTGCCAGCAGCCCCGACAGGGATACCTATGGCTACACCTTC	CASSPDRDTYGYTF
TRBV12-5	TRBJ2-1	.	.	TGTGCTAGTGGTTTGAATTCCAGGGGTTTAACCAGCTCCTACAATGAGCAGTTCTTC	CASGLNSRGLTSSYNEQFF
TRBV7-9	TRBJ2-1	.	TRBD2	TGTGCCAGCAGCTTAGGAGGACTAGCGGGAGGGGACCATGAGCAGTTCTTC	CASSLGGLAGGDHEQFF
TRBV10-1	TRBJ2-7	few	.	TGCGCCAGCAGCGACTCGGGGGCCCAGCGGCAGTACTTC	CASSDSGAQRQYF
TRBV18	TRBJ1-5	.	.	TGTGCCAGCTCACTTCTGGGCGATAGCAATCAGCCCCAGCATTTT	CASSLLGDSNQPQHF
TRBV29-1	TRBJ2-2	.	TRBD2	TGCAGCGCGGAACTAGCGGGAGGGCCAGGAGGGGAGCTGTTTTTT	CSAELAGGPGGELFF
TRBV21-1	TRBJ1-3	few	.	TGTGCCAGCAGCATACGAGCCGGGACAGGGTCGAACACCATATATTTT	CASSIRAGTGSNTIYF
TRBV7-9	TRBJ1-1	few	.	TGTGCCAGCAGCTTAGAAGGCCGGGTTGGAGCTTTCTTT	CASSLEGRVGAFF